This TCR beta chain is drawn from a study of human T cells and chemical hapten exposure. Across the study: Donors were sensitized with 2% DPC on the upper inner arm.

This CDR3 is built from 17 residues. V dropped 6 bases and J dropped 14; count of bases not matched to a gene: 19. CDR1 is MNHEY and CDR2 is SVGAGI in the germline V gene. The time point: patch test 1, 2 weeks after DPC sensitization. As for treatment: therapeutic diphenylcyclopropenone sensitization with weekly scalp DPC. Alopecia patients between 18 and 70 years old and suitable for DPC were used as donors. As regards this clonotype: Its matching antigen is unknown.

TCRdb re-analysed the RACE reads in MiXCR, keeping a single row per CDR3 protein. The data contain approximately 74,000 distinct CDR3 sequences, 32% of them singletons. Broader study findings: Significantly more large CDR3 similarity clusters arose among expanded TCRs than among controls. Unchanged with DPC sensitization were TCRs above 1 in 1000 frequency.

The input for sequencing was whole blood, taken in connection with sensitization to the hapten diphenylcyclopropenone (DPC). This receptor was obtained from a man in his forties or fifties with alopecia areata. Some clones in this sample may be carry-over from other donors' samples. The J gene is TRBJ1-4, the V gene TRBV6-5, with TRBD1 matching over 12 bases. CDR3 bases: TGTGCCAGCAGCTACCTTACACCGGGACAGGGGGCCGTGGCGCTGTTTTTT. It specifies CASSYLTPGQGAVALFF.